This T cell receptor (beta chain) appears in the sequencing data of a study of molecular identifiers for immune sequencing clone quantification. With RNA at 10%, 30% or 50%, naive CD8 libraries came from approximately 22,000 to 940,000 sorted cells. A remark on this clonotype: One end of the junction varies from germline; a read error may be responsible.

TCRdb recomputed calls from the PCR reads with MiXCR, one row per CDR3 protein. This sample has 40,000 to 65,000 distinct CDR3 sequences, with just over 35% found just once. CDR3 size: 17 residues. Germline V gene data show CDR1 as DFQATT and CDR2 as SNEGSKA (reference sequence). The chain recombines TRBV20-1 with TRBJ2-2; 11 positions agree with TRBD2. The material sequenced was naive CD8+ T cells from blood, with Jurkat cell RNA spiked in. This sample's subset: FACS-sorted CD8+CD4-CCR7+CD45RA+ naive T cells. The clonotype originates from a human donor in good health. Some libraries in this study had Jurkat cell RNA spiked in. This CDR3 is CRATGGLAGGGTGELFF. CDR3 DNA: TGCAGAGCTACGGGCGGGCTAGCGGGAGGTGGAACCGGGGAGCTGTTTTTT.